A selection of T cell receptor beta chains follows, all from one sample in a study of cytomegalovirus exposure and HLA in healthy donors. Sequencing was performed with immunoSEQ multiplex PCR; in TCRdb, only in-frame clones are kept and a portion is missing. The repertoire includes about 110,000 clones, 69% of them detected once, and about 5.7% sits in the top ten. Input material: PBMCs. These receptors all come from a woman in her 70s in good health and CMV-seropositive. The CDR3 runs from the conserved cysteine through the conserved F or W. Each record gives: V gene, J gene, clone size, D gene, CDR3 DNA, CDR3 protein. D genes are given only for firm matches. Some rows mark clone size as missing; the rest say once, few, many or name a class of expanded clone.

V gene: TRBV7-2
J gene: TRBJ1-2
clone size: many
D gene: TRBD1
CDR3 DNA: TGTGCCAGCAGCCCATATCCGGGACAGGGTATTGGCTACACCTTC
CDR3 protein: CASSPYPGQGIGYTF

V gene: TRBV29-1
J gene: TRBJ1-2
clone size: .
D gene: TRBD1
CDR3 DNA: TGCAGCGTCACCGGACAGGGGGCGTTCGGCTACACCTTC
CDR3 protein: CSVTGQGAFGYTF

V gene: TRBV7-2
J gene: TRBJ2-5
clone size: .
D gene: .
CDR3 DNA: TGTGCCAGCAGCTTAGTTGGTGGGGCCTACCAAGAGACCCAGTACTTC
CDR3 protein: CASSLVGGAYQETQYF

V gene: TRBV29-1
J gene: TRBJ2-7
clone size: .
D gene: .
CDR3 DNA: TGCAGCGTCAGAAGAGACTACTACGAGCAGTACTTC
CDR3 protein: CSVRRDYYEQYF

V gene: TRBV5-1
J gene: TRBJ1-6
clone size: .
D gene: .
CDR3 DNA: TGCGCCAGCAGCTTGGCCCAGGGGAATAATTCACCCCTCCACTTT
CDR3 protein: CASSLAQGNNSPLHF

V gene: TRBV7-8
J gene: TRBJ2-5
clone size: few
D gene: TRBD2
CDR3 DNA: TGTGCCAGCAGCTTAGTCGTCGGGGGGACTGGGGAGACCCAGTACTTC
CDR3 protein: CASSLVVGGTGETQYF

V gene: TRBV4-2
J gene: TRBJ2-1
clone size: .
D gene: TRBD2
CDR3 DNA: TGTGCCAGCAGCCCCACTAGCGGGGCTAGCTCCTACAATGAGCAGTTCTTC
CDR3 protein: CASSPTSGASSYNEQFF

V gene: TRBV6-5
J gene: TRBJ1-1
clone size: .
D gene: .
CDR3 DNA: TGTGCCAGCAGTTCCGCGGGCACTGAAGCTTTCTTT
CDR3 protein: CASSSAGTEAFF

V gene: TRBV2
J gene: TRBJ2-7
clone size: .
D gene: .
CDR3 DNA: TGTGCCAGCAGTGTCCCCGACACAACCTACGAGCAGTACTTC
CDR3 protein: CASSVPDTTYEQYF

V gene: TRBV7-2
J gene: TRBJ2-7
clone size: .
D gene: .
CDR3 DNA: TGTGCCAGCAGCACGCGACAGGAGGACGAGCAGTACTTC
CDR3 protein: CASSTRQEDEQYF

V gene: TRBV6-5
J gene: TRBJ1-2
clone size: .
D gene: TRBD1
CDR3 DNA: TGTGCCAGCCGCACAGGGGGAGTAGGCTACACCTTC
CDR3 protein: CASRTGGVGYTF

V gene: TRBV5-1
J gene: TRBJ2-3
clone size: .
D gene: .
CDR3 DNA: TGCGCCAGCAGCGATACAGTTCAAACTAGCACAGATACGCAGTATTTT
CDR3 protein: CASSDTVQTSTDTQYF

V gene: TRBV18
J gene: TRBJ1-4
clone size: .
D gene: .
CDR3 DNA: TGTGCCAGCACCCGGGACACAAATGAAAAACTGTTTTTT
CDR3 protein: CASTRDTNEKLFF

V gene: TRBV5-6
J gene: TRBJ2-5
clone size: .
D gene: TRBD1
CDR3 DNA: TGTGCCAGCAGCCTGCAGGGGGCGGGGCAAGAGACCCAGTACTTC
CDR3 protein: CASSLQGAGQETQYF

V gene: TRBV11-2
J gene: TRBJ1-1
clone size: few
D gene: .
CDR3 DNA: TGTGCCAGCAGCTTAAGTGGGGCCTCTAACACTGAAGCTTTCTTT
CDR3 protein: CASSLSGASNTEAFF